One and the same sample provided the 27 T cell receptor beta chains below, sequenced in a study of cytomegalovirus exposure and HLA in healthy donors. The PCR was carried out with 60 Vbeta primers and 13 Jbeta primers. Method: immunoSEQ multiplex PCR; TCRdb's copy keeps in-frame clones and lacks some. The sample records 180,000 or so clones, roughly three quarters being singletons. The sample consisted of PBMCs. These receptors all stem from a male donor in good health and CMV-seronegative.

Only a few counts were recorded for this clone. The chain has TRBV10-2 and TRBJ1-1; 7 nucleotides match TRBD1. The germline gives CDR1 WSHSY, CDR2 SAAADI. The CDR3 has 14 amino acids. The CDR3 loop reads CAARGAVRGAEAFF. The CDR3 DNA follows: TGCGCGGCCCGAGGTGCGGTCAGGGGGGCTGAAGCTTTCTTT.

The chain has TRBV4-1 and TRBJ1-2, with D possibly being TRBD1 (5 bases). With 0 bases removed from V and 4 bases from J, the gap between germline ends came to 18 bases. This CDR3 has 17 amino acids. CDR1 MGHRA and CDR2 YSYEKL come from the germline V gene. DNA for the CDR3: TGCGCCAGCAGCCAAGATCGATCGGGCGACAGCCTCTATGGCTACACCTTC. This gives the protein CASSQDRSGDSLYGYTF.

V and J are TRBV15 and TRBJ2-3, with a possible D match to TRBD1 (5 bases). CDR1 is LNHNV, CDR2 YYDKDF, per germline (reference sequence). The CDR3 totals 16 residues. Trimming removed 0 bases from V and 6 bases from J, with 16 bases in between. CDR3 in amino acids: CATSRDMAGSMDTQYF. CDR3 nucleotides: TGTGCCACCAGCAGAGATATGGCAGGGTCTATGGATACGCAGTATTTT. The whole variable domain, remainder taken from reference TRBV15 and TRBJ2-3, is DAMVIQNPRYQVTQFGKPVTLSCSQTLNHNVMYWYQQKSSQAPKLLFHYYDKDFNNEADTPDNFQSRRPNTSFCFLDIRSPGLGDTAMYLCATSRDMAGSMDTQYFGPGTRLTVL.

This chain joins TRBV7-9 and TRBJ2-7; the D gene is possibly TRBD1 (5 bases). Trimming took off 5 bases at V and 6 bases at J, with 11 bases between the two ends. The length of the CDR3 is 12 residues. CDR1 and CDR2 (germline): SEHNR, FQNEAQ (reference sequence). The CDR3 region is CASSPFTGEQYF. The CDR3 nucleotides read TGTGCCAGCAGCCCCTTTACAGGCGAGCAGTACTTC.

The chain carries TRBV5-6 and TRBJ1-1; D ambiguous. CDR1 and CDR2 from the germline V gene are SGHDT and YYEEEE. The CDR3 covers 11 residues. Trimming took 5 bases from V and 8 from J, leaving 10 bases between them. The CDR3 DNA follows: TGTGCCAGCAGTTTTTACTTCGAAGCTTTCTTT. Translated, it gives CASSFYFEAFF. Full variable domain (remainder filled in from reference TRBV5-6 and TRBJ1-1): DAGVTQSPTHLIKTRGQQVTLRCSPKSGHDTVSWYQQALGQGPQFIFQYYEEEERQRGNFPDRFSGHQFPNYSSELNVNALLLGDSALYLCASSFYFEAFFGQGTRLTVV.

The chain links TRBV27 to TRBJ2-7; D not resolved. V lost 3 bases to trimming and J lost 6 bases, with 6 bases between them. This CDR3 is 11 amino acids long. From germline, CDR1 is MNHEY and CDR2 SMNVEV (reference sequence). The CDR3 region has the DNA TGTGCCAGCAGTTTTGGTAGCGAGCAGTACTTC. Translating gives CASSFGSEQYF.

The chain uses TRBV4-1 and TRBJ2-1; 8 bases line up with TRBD2. The CDR3 length is 15 residues. CDR1 and CDR2 (germline): MGHRA, YSYEKL. The trim removed 1 base at V and 8 bases at J, leaving 7 bases unmatched. CDR3 sequence reads: CASSQGKSGGDEQFF. CDR3 bases: TGCGCCAGCAGCCAAGGGAAAAGCGGGGGTGATGAGCAGTTCTTC.

Concerning this clone itself: Other nucleotide sequences from this sample produce the same CDR3. The CDR3 region is CSAAGGQPQHF. The CDR3 DNA reads TGCAGTGCGGCGGGGGGTCAGCCCCAGCATTTT. The chain couples TRBV20-1 to TRBJ1-5; TRBD1 might be the D (5 bases). Germline CDR1 is DFQATT and CDR2 is SNEGSKA (reference sequence). The ends were cut back, 6 bases at V and 6 bases at J, with 9 bases in the middle. The CDR3 extends over 11 amino acids.

The rearrangement uses TRBV7-3 and TRBJ2-3; 10 nucleotides match TRBD2. Germline V gene sequence: CDR1 SGHTA, CDR2 FQGTGA. The CDR3 covers 15 residues. V shed 2 bases, J shed 1 base, and the junction held 0 bases outside the gene matches. The CDR3 protein is CASSLLAGGTDTQYF. As DNA, the CDR3 is TGTGCCAGCAGCTTACTAGCGGGGGGCACAGATACGCAGTATTTT.

This sequence joins TRBV6-6 and TRBJ2-1; possibly TRBD2 for D (5 bases). The CDR3 sequence is 15 residues long. Germline CDR1 is MNHNY and CDR2 is SVGAGI (reference sequence). V lost 2 bases to trimming and J lost 5 bases, with 13 bases between them. In nucleotides, the CDR3 is TGTGCCAGCAGTTACGAGGGAAATTGGGACAATGAGCAGTTCTTC. Encoded protein: CASSYEGNWDNEQFF.

Of note for this clone: Germline and junction disagree at one end, which may indicate a read error. The same CDR3 arises from other DNA sequences in this sample as well. The chain couples TRBV6-6 to TRBJ1-5; D is possibly TRBD1 (5 bases). The CDR3 consists of 14 residues. Germline CDR1 is MNHNY and CDR2 is SVGAGI (reference sequence). The CDR3: CASSYGRGNQPQHF. CDR3 DNA sequence: TGTGCCAGCAGTTACGGAAGGGGCAACCAGCCCCAGCATTTT.

V usage is TRBV6-4 and J usage is TRBJ1-6, with 8 positions matching TRBD1. CDR1 is MRHNA and CDR2 is SNTAGT in the germline V gene. V gave up 4 bases and J gave up 6 bases; unmatched junction bases: 5. The CDR3 is 15 amino acids. The CDR3 DNA reads as TGTGCCAGCAGTGTCGACAGGGGCCGTAATTCACCCCTCCACTTT. The encoded protein is CASSVDRGRNSPLHF.

The genes are TRBV28 and TRBJ2-7; 9 bases are shared with TRBD2. The length of the CDR3 is 13 residues. The V segment lost 8 bases and the J segment 4 bases; nucleotides outside the gene matches: 6. Germline lookup yields CDR1 MDHEN and CDR2 SYDVKM. The CDR3, as DNA: TGTGCCAGCCAGCTAGCGGGGCCTTACGAGCAGTACTTC. Protein: CASQLAGPYEQYF.

This clone has just one count. The V and J genes are TRBV27 and TRBJ1-2; D unclear. The CDR3 runs to 13 residues. The germline V and J ends were trimmed by 0 bases and 5 bases, with 7 bases remaining between them. Germline-derived CDR1 and CDR2 are MNHEY and SMNVEV (reference sequence). This CDR3 is CASSLSSGYGYTF. The CDR3 bases are TGTGCCAGCAGTTTATCTTCAGGATATGGCTACACCTTC.

The V gene is TRBV28, the J gene TRBJ1-2, with a possible D match to TRBD1 (5 bases). The germline gives CDR1 MDHEN, CDR2 SYDVKM. Trimming left V 2 bases short and J 8 bases short, with 15 bases between. The CDR3 extends over 14 amino acids. CDR3 sequence: CASSLGAGSEGYTF. The CDR3 DNA follows: TGTGCCAGCAGTTTAGGAGCAGGGTCTGAAGGCTACACCTTC.

This clone showed up just a few times. The genes are TRBV19 and TRBJ1-6; 11 bases are a match to TRBD1. This CDR3 comprises 16 residues. The ends lost 4 bases at V and 10 bases at J; junction bases unmatched: 9. The germline CDR1 and CDR2 sequences are LNHDA and SQIVND (reference sequence). The CDR3 sequence: CASSNDGQGARSPLHF. DNA for the CDR3: TGTGCCAGTAGTAACGATGGACAGGGGGCACGGTCACCCCTCCACTTT.

The chain has TRBV20-1 and TRBJ2-3; D uncertain. The CDR3 has 11 amino acids. CDR1 DFQATT and CDR2 SNEGSKA come from the germline V gene (reference sequence). V was clipped by 6 bases and J by 1 base, with 5 bases between them. Here the CDR3 reads CSAPRTDTQYF. For the CDR3, the DNA is TGCAGTGCCCCTCGCACAGATACGCAGTATTTT.

There are a few counts of this clone. This sequence joins TRBV29-1 and TRBJ1-5; D might be TRBD1 (6 bases). Trimming took off 4 bases at V and 5 bases at J, with 12 bases between the two ends. Germline CDR1 reads SQVTM; CDR2 reads ANQGSEA. The CDR3 consists of 13 residues. CDR3 protein: CSVGQAVDQPQHF. The CDR3 DNA is TGCAGCGTTGGACAGGCCGTAGATCAGCCCCAGCATTTT.

The rearrangement joins TRBV30 to TRBJ1-2, with D possibly being TRBD1 (5 bases). Germline-derived CDR1 and CDR2 are GTSNPN and SVGIG (reference sequence). This CDR3 has 14 amino acids. V was clipped by 2 bases and J by 8 bases, with 18 bases between them. The chain's CDR3 is CAWSRIGGGSGYTF. As DNA, the CDR3 is TGTGCCTGGAGTCGCATTGGGGGAGGGTCGGGCTACACCTTC.

The CDR3 DNA is TGCGCCAGCAGCTTGGCAAGTAGGAACACTGAAGCTTTCTTT. This gives the protein CASSLASRNTEAFF. V is TRBV5-1 and J is TRBJ1-1; D unclear. Per germline, CDR1 SGHRS and CDR2 YFSETQ. V dropped 0 bases and J dropped 1 base, with 7 bases sitting between them. The CDR3 sequence is 14 residues long.

J is TRBJ1-2 and V is TRBV1; the listed D gene, TRBD1, was not tested against the DNA. TRBV1 is a listed pseudogene. This CDR3 comprises 12 residues. CDR3 DNA: TGCACCAGTGACAGTATTAACTATGGCTACACCTTC. This sequence encodes CTSDSINYGYTF.

The chain employs TRBV5-8 and TRBJ1-3; D gene uncertain. The germline V gene encodes CDR1 SGHTS and CDR2 YDEGEE. Deletions cut 3 bases from V and 0 bases from J, with 13 bases between. The CDR3 runs to 16 residues. The chain's CDR3 is CASSWVPGSSGNTIYF. The CDR3 nucleotides read TGTGCCAGCAGCTGGGTGCCCGGGTCCTCTGGAAACACCATATATTTT.

The gene calls are TRBV6-1 and TRBJ1-5; TRBD1 matches 9 bases. The germline CDR1 and CDR2 sequences are MNHNS and SASEGT. The CDR3 runs to 14 residues. V lost 3 bases and J lost 7; bases outside the gene matches: 4. CDR3 residues: CASSEGQGRQPQHF. The CDR3 DNA reads as TGTGCCAGCAGTGAGGGACAGGGAAGACAGCCCCAGCATTTT.

This clone has only one observation. The chain couples TRBV5-1 to TRBJ1-3; a weak D match, TRBD1 (5 bases). This CDR3 is built from 16 residues. Germline V gene data show CDR1 as SGHRS and CDR2 as YFSETQ. Trimming removed 4 bases from V and 0 bases from J, with 14 bases in between. The CDR3: CASSPGTWDSGNTIYF. The CDR3 DNA reads as TGCGCCAGCAGCCCGGGGACTTGGGACTCTGGAAACACCATATATTTT.

V is TRBV7-2 and J is TRBJ2-3, with 8 bases aligning to TRBD1. Germline V gives CDR1 SGHTA, CDR2 FQGNSA. The CDR3 length is 15 residues. V was clipped by 3 bases and J by 4 bases; unmatched bases: 6. The DNA for the CDR3 is TGTGCCAGCAGCTTCGGACAGGGTGTGGCAGATACGCAGTATTTT. The encoded protein is CASSFGQGVADTQYF.

This clone was observed a single time. The rearrangement links TRBV30 to TRBJ1-1; no definite D call. CDR1 is GTSNPN and CDR2 is SVGIG in the germline V gene (reference sequence). This CDR3 is 16 amino acids long. V lost 3 bases to trimming and J lost 4 bases, with 21 bases between them. The CDR3 reads CAWSNGLSSAFTEAFF. CDR3 DNA sequence: TGTGCCTGGAGCAATGGCCTGTCCTCCGCATTCACTGAAGCTTTCTTT. Full variable domain (rest looked up from reference TRBV30 and TRBJ1-1): SQTIHQWPATLVQPVGSPLSLECTVEGTSNPNLYWYRQAAGRGLQLLFYSVGIGQISSEVPQNLSASRPQDRQFILSSKKLLLSDSGFYLCAWSNGLSSAFTEAFFGQGTRLTVV.

As DNA, the CDR3 is TGTGCCAGCAGCTTAGGGACTAGCGCTTACAATGAGCAGTTCTTC. Its translation: CASSLGTSAYNEQFF. The rearrangement links TRBV11-2 to TRBJ2-1, with TRBD2 matching 9 bases. J gave up 4 bases and V 1 base, and 2 bases lay outside the gene matches. The CDR3 covers 15 residues. Germline values: CDR1 SGHAT, CDR2 FQNNGV.